This entry is about one T cell receptor (beta chain). What it recognizes is unknown. TCRdb's table, derived via immunoSEQ multiplex PCR, lists solely in-frame clones and lacks some. Of 25,000 to 35,000 clones detected, roughly 71% appear once; the ten largest clones hold 9.5% to 15%. These data are taken from a study of OX40 agonist ivuxolimab in advanced cancers. Findings of the study overall: Expanded clones tended on average to be more numerous among CD8+ T cells than CD4+. Researchers did not determine the expanded peripheral T cells' antigen specificity.

Any history of autoimmune disease or systemic immunosuppression disqualified patients. Blood draws occurred at baseline, cycle 4 day 1, and cycle 7 day 1. Germline V gene lookup returns CDR1 MNHEY and CDR2 SVGAGI. J lost 6 bases, V lost 6 bases, and 5 bases had no gene match. CDR3 length: 12 amino acids. The chain combines TRBV6-5 with TRBJ2-7; 7 bases align to TRBD1. This specimen was CD4+ or CD8+ T cells sorted from blood, taken in a trial of the OX40 agonist ivuxolimab. The sequence was obtained from an adult with an advanced solid tumor such as melanoma, head and neck, liver or kidney cancer. Written as DNA, the CDR3 is TGTGCCAGCAGCGAAGGGGGCTTCGAGCAGTACTTC. Translating it yields CASSEGGFEQYF.